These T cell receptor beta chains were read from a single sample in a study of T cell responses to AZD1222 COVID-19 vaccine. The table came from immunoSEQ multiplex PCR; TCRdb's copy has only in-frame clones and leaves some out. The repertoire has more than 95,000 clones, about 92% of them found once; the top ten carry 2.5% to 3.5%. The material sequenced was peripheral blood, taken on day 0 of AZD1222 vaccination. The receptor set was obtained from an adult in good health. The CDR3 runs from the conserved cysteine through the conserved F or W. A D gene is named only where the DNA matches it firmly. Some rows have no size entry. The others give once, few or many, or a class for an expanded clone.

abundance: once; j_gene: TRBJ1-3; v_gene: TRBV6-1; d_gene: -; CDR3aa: CASSEIMGGLGGNTIYF; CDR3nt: TGTGCCAGCAGTGAAATCATGGGGGGGCTTGGAGGAAACACCATATATTTT
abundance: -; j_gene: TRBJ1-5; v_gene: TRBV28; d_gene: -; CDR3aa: CASSHIGTARSDQPQHF; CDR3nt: TGTGCCAGCAGCCATATCGGCACAGCCCGGTCGGATCAGCCCCAGCATTTT
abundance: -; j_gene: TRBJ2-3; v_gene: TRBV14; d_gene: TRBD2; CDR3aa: CASPVAGGLYTDTQYF; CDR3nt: TGTGCCAGTCCGGTAGCGGGAGGACTGTACACAGATACGCAGTATTTT
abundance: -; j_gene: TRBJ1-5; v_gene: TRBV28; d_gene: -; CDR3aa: CASSLLDSQSNQPQHF; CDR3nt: TGTGCCAGCAGTTTATTGGACAGTCAAAGCAATCAGCCCCAGCATTTT
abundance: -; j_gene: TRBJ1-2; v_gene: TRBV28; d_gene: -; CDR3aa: CALRGGDGYTF; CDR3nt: TGTGCCTTAAGGGGAGGGGACGGCTACACCTTC
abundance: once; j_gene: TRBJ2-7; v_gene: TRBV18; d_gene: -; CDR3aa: CASSPELDDEQYF; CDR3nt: TGTGCCAGCTCACCAGAGCTCGACGACGAGCAGTACTTC
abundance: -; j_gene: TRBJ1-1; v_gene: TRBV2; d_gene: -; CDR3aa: CASSEQGSPTEAFF; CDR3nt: TGTGCCAGCAGTGAACAGGGTTCGCCGACTGAAGCTTTCTTT
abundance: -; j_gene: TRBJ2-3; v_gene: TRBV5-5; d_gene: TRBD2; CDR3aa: CASGPRWGGSTDTQYF; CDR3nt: TGTGCCAGCGGCCCGCGGTGGGGGGGAAGCACAGATACGCAGTATTTT
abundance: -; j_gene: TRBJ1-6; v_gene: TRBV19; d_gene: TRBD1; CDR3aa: CASSIAGTGGTNSPLHF; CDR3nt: TGTGCCAGTAGTATAGCTGGGACAGGGGGGACCAATTCACCCCTCCACTTT
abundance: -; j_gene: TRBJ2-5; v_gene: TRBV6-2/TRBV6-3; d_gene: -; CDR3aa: CASSYSRAVETQYF; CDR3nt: TGTGCCAGCAGTTACTCCAGGGCGGTAGAGACCCAGTACTTC
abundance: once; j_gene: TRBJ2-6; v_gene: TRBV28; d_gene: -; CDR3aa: CASSLLGVASSGANVLTF; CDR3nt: TGTGCCAGCAGTTTACTCGGCGTAGCGAGCTCTGGGGCCAACGTCCTGACTTTC
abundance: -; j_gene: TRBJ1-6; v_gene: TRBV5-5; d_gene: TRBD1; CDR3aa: CASSLGTGTAGSPLHF; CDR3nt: TGTGCCAGCAGCCTCGGAACCGGGACAGCGGGGTCACCCCTCCACTTT
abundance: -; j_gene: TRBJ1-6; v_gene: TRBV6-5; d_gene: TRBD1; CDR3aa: CASTPQGAGSPLHF; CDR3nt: TGTGCCAGCACACCTCAGGGGGCGGGCTCACCCCTCCACTTT
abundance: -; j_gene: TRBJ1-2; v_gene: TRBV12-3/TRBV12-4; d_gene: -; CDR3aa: CASRFEGLGGYTF; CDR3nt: TGTGCCAGCAGATTCGAGGGGCTAGGCGGCTACACCTTC
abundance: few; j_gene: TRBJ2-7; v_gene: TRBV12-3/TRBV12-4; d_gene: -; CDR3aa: CASSLGTPYEQYF; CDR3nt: TGTGCCAGCAGTTTGGGGACCCCCTACGAGCAGTACTTC
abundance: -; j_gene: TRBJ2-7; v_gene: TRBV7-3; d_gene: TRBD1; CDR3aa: CASSVTGGPYEQYF; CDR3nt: TGTGCCAGCAGCGTGACAGGGGGACCCTACGAGCAGTACTTC
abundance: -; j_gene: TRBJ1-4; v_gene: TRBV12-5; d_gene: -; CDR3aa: CASGLGQGNEKLFF; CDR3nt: TGTGCTAGTGGTTTGGGGCAGGGAAATGAAAAACTGTTTTTT
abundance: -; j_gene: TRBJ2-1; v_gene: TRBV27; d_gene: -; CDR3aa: CASSLSLAARGSLLLRNEQFF; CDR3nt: TGTGCCAGCAGTTTATCCTTAGCGGCGCGAGGAAGCCTACTACTACGAAATGAGCAGTTCTTC
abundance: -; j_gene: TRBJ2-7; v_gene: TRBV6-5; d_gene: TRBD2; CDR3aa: CASSRLAGAHEQYF; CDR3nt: TGTGCCAGCAGTCGACTAGCGGGGGCTCACGAGCAGTACTTC
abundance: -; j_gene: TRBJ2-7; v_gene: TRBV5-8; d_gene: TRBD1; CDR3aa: CASSRTGTYEQYF; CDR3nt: TGTGCCAGCAGCCGGACAGGGACCTACGAGCAGTACTTC
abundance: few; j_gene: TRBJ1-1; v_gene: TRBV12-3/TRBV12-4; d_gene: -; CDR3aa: CASSKNTEAFF; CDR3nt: TGTGCCAGCAGTAAGAACACTGAAGCTTTCTTT
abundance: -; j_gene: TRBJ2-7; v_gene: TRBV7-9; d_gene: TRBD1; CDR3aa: CASSLSGQGRNEQYF; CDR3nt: TGTGCCAGCAGCTTAAGCGGACAGGGTCGAAACGAGCAGTACTTC
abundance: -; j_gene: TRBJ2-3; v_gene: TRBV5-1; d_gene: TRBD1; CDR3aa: CASSKGQVVTDTQYF; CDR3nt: TGCGCCAGCAGCAAGGGACAGGTCGTCACAGATACGCAGTATTTT
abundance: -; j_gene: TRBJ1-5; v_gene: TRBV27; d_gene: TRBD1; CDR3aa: CASWGQGGNTPQHF; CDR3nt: TGTGCCAGCTGGGGACAGGGAGGGAACACGCCCCAGCATTTT
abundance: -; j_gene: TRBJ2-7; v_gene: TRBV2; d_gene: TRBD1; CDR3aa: CASTRGSPRGEQYF; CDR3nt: TGTGCCAGCACCAGGGGGTCGCCTCGGGGCGAGCAGTACTTC
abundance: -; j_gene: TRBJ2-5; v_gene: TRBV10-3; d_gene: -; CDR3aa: CAISRGRETQYF; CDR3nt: TGTGCCATCAGTAGGGGGAGGGAGACCCAGTACTTC
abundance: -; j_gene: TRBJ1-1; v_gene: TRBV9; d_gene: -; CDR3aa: CASSVRIRGNTEAFF; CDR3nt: TGTGCCAGCAGCGTAAGGATTAGGGGGAACACTGAAGCTTTCTTT
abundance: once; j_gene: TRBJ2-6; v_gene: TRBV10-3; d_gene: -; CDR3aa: CAISESDGRPTF; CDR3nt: TGTGCCATCAGTGAGTCGGATGGAAGGCCGACTTTC
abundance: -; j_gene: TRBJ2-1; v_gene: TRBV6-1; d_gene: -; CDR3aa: CASSEFEGDNNEQFF; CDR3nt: TGTGCCAGCAGTGAATTCGAGGGAGACAACAATGAGCAGTTCTTC
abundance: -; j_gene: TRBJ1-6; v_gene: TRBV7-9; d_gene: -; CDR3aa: CASSEDRIRGPLAFSPLHF; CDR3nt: TGTGCCAGCAGCGAGGACCGTATCAGGGGACCTTTAGCCTTTTCACCCCTCCACTTT
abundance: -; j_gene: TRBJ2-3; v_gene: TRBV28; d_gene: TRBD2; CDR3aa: CASSLSRLAGADTQYF; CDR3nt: TGTGCCAGCAGTCTATCTCGCCTAGCGGGAGCGGATACGCAGTATTTT
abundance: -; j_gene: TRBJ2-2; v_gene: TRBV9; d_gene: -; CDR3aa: CASSDTGELFF; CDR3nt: TGTGCCAGCAGCGATACCGGGGAGCTGTTTTTT
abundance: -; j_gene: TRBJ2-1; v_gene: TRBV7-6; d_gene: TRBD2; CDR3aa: CASSSRTSGGYNEQFF; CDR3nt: TGTGCCAGCAGCTCCCGGACTAGCGGGGGATACAATGAGCAGTTCTTC
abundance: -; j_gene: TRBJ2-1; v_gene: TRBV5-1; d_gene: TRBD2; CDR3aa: CASSLAGDNNEQFF; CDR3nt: TGCGCCAGCAGCCTTGCGGGAGACAACAATGAGCAGTTCTTC
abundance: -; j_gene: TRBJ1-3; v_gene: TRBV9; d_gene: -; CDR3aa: CASSVGGYGNTIYF; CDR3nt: TGTGCCAGCAGCGTAGGGGGTTATGGAAACACCATATATTTT
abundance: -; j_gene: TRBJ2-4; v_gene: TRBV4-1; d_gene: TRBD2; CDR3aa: CASWSGNGKNIQYF; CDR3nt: TGCGCCTCCTGGAGCGGGAATGGCAAAAACATTCAGTACTTC
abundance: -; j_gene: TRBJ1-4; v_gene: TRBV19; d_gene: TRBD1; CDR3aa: CASSAYRGRNEKLFF; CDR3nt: TGTGCCAGTAGTGCTTACAGGGGGAGGAATGAAAAACTGTTTTTT
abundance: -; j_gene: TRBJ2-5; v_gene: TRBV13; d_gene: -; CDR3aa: CASSLTGSETQYF; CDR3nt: TGTGCCAGCAGCTTGACAGGCTCAGAGACCCAGTACTTC
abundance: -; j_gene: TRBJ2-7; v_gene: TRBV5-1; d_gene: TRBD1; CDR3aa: CASSLTGGADEQYF; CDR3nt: TGCGCCAGCAGCTTGACAGGGGGCGCAGACGAGCAGTACTTC
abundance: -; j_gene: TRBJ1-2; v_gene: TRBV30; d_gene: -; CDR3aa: CASQGMYGYTF; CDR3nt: TGTGCCTCACAGGGAATGTATGGCTACACCTTC
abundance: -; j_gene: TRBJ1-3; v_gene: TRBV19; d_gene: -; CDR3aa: CASSKQGPKTGNTIYF; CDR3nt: TGTGCCAGTAGTAAACAGGGCCCGAAGACTGGAAACACCATATATTTT
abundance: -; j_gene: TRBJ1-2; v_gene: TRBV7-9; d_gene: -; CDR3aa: CASSGTSTNYGYTF; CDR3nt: TGTGCCAGCAGCGGGACATCTACTAACTATGGCTACACCTTC
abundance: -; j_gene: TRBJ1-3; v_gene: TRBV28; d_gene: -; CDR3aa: CASSSTGYIGNTIYF; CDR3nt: TGTGCCAGCAGTTCAACAGGGTATATTGGAAACACCATATATTTT
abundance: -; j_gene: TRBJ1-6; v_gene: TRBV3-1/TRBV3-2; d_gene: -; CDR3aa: CASSHGLRNNSPLHF; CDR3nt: TGTGCCAGCAGCCACGGGTTGAGGAATAATTCACCCCTCCACTTT